The 15 T cell receptor beta chains in this list originate from one sample, sequenced in a study of blood T cell repertoires in COVID-19. The assay was immunoSEQ multiplex PCR, and TCRdb's table has in-frame clones only and misses some. The sample holds some 120,000 clones, around 80% seen once. The sequencing input was peripheral blood. These receptors all stem from a woman aged 50 to 60 with acute or convalescent COVID-19.

The chain couples TRBV9 to TRBJ1-2; D gene unclear. The CDR3 extends over 15 amino acids. V shed 0 bases and J shed 4 bases, with 13 bases lying between them. In germline, CDR1 is SGDLS, CDR2 YYNGEE. In DNA, the CDR3 is TGTGCCAGCAGCGTAGAAGTCGTAGGAGTCTATGGCTACACCTTC. It encodes CASSVEVVGVYGYTF.

This clone was seen a few times. J is TRBJ2-7 and V is TRBV19; D may be TRBD1 (6 bases). The CDR3 consists of 14 residues. Germline-derived CDR1 and CDR2 are LNHDA and SQIVND (reference sequence). V was trimmed by 5 bases and J by 3 bases, leaving 14 bases between them. This CDR3 reads CASSPRTAYYEQYF. The DNA of the CDR3 is TGTGCCAGTAGTCCCCGGACAGCTTACTACGAGCAGTACTTC.

The J gene is TRBJ2-6, the V gene TRBV4-1; TRBD2 might be the D (6 bases). The CDR3 length is 16 residues. The V gene lost 4 bases and the J gene lost 4 bases, with 14 bases spanning the gap. Germline V gives CDR1 MGHRA, CDR2 YSYEKL. CDR3 bases: TGCGCCAGCAGCCCCTGGGACTTGCGCGGGGCCAACGTCCTGACTTTC. Encoded protein: CASSPWDLRGANVLTF.

This clone was recorded once. The CDR3 region has the DNA TGTGCCAGTAGTATTGGGGGGACAGGTTCGTCTGGGGCCAACGTCCTGACTTTC. It specifies CASSIGGTGSSGANVLTF. The rearrangement uses TRBV19 and TRBJ2-6; TRBD1 agrees at 8 bases. Germline V CDR1 and CDR2: LNHDA, SQIVND (reference sequence). The CDR3 is made up of 18 amino acids. The ends lost 3 bases at V and 1 base at J; junction bases unmatched: 8.

The genes are TRBV18 and TRBJ1-1; 7 nucleotides line up with TRBD1. V gave up 4 bases and J gave up 11 bases; unmatched junction bases: 10. The CDR3 has 13 amino acids. Per the germline V gene, CDR1 is KGHSH and CDR2 is LQKENI. For the CDR3, the DNA is TGTGCCAGCTCACTTGGGACAGCGATAGTTGCTTTCTTT. Residues: CASSLGTAIVAFF. Drawing the rest from reference TRBV18 and TRBJ1-1, the complete variable domain is NAGVMQNPRHLVRRRGQEARLRCSPMKGHSHVYWYRQLPEEGLKFMVYLQKENIIDESGMPKERFSAEFPKEGPSILRIQQVVRGDSAAYFCASSLGTAIVAFFGQGTRLTVV.

This sequence joins TRBV6-5 and TRBJ2-5; D may be TRBD1 (5 bases). Germline CDR1 is MNHEY and CDR2 is SVGAGI. The CDR3 has 14 residues. Trimming cost V 5 bases and J 2 bases, with 12 bases left between them. The CDR3 region is CASSRTGVQETQYF. The CDR3 bases are TGTGCCAGCAGTCGAACAGGAGTGCAAGAGACCCAGTACTTC.

The CDR3 DNA sequence: TGTGCCAGCAGTGGGTCCGGGGGCACTGAAGCTTTCTTT. Translated, it gives CASSGSGGTEAFF. The rearrangement joins TRBV12-3 or TRBV12-4 to TRBJ1-1, with a tentative D call TRBD1 (5 bases). Trimming stripped 5 bases from V and 4 bases from J, with 11 bases between. The CDR3 loop spans 13 amino acids.

This chain links TRBV6-5 with TRBJ1-1, with a weak D call TRBD1 (5 bases). The V and J ends lost 5 bases and 4 bases respectively, with 14 bases between them. Germline V gene lookup returns CDR1 MNHEY and CDR2 SVGAGI. This CDR3 has 14 amino acids. DNA of the CDR3: TGTGCCAGCAGTCGCCAGGGTTTTGTCACTGAAGCTTTCTTT. The encoded protein is CASSRQGFVTEAFF.

The count of this clone is one. The chain uses TRBV4-2 and TRBJ1-4; 7 bases map to TRBD1. Germline loops: CDR1 LGHNA, CDR2 YNFKEQ. V was clipped by 0 bases and J by 7 bases; unmatched bases: 8. The CDR3 extends over 16 amino acids. The CDR3 loop reads CASSQESGGGGEKLFF. The DNA for the CDR3 is TGTGCCAGCAGCCAAGAGTCCGGAGGGGGCGGTGAAAAACTGTTTTTT.

This rearrangement joins TRBV18 to TRBJ1-1; D perhaps matches TRBD1 (5 bases). V was shortened by 4 bases and J by 4 bases, with 13 bases between the two germline ends. The CDR3 loop spans 14 amino acids. Germline V gene lookup returns CDR1 KGHSH and CDR2 LQKENI. CDR3 residues: CASSQSREATEAFF. The CDR3 DNA reads TGTGCCAGCTCACAAAGCAGGGAAGCCACTGAAGCTTTCTTT.

The chain joins TRBV21-1 to TRBJ1-1; no DNA check was done on the table's D call, TRBD1. TRBV21-1 is marked as a pseudogene. This CDR3 comprises 14 residues. This CDR3 is CASSSGRVNTEAFF. CDR3 sequence (DNA): TGTGCCAGCAGCAGTGGCAGGGTGAACACTGAAGCTTTCTTT.

The chain carries TRBV27 and TRBJ2-7; no firm D call. This CDR3 spans 13 amino acids. Trimming took 6 bases from V and 4 from J, leaving 13 bases between them. Germline V gives CDR1 MNHEY, CDR2 SMNVEV (reference sequence). CDR3 loop: CASRRVSGYEQYF. The DNA for the CDR3 is TGTGCCAGCAGACGAGTGAGTGGTTACGAGCAGTACTTC.

This sequence joins TRBV11-2 and TRBJ2-3, with TRBD2 as a possible D gene (5 bases). V lost 0 bases and J lost 1, with 11 bases in between. The CDR3 has 16 amino acids. Looked up from germline, CDR1 is SGHAT and CDR2 is FQNNGV. The CDR3 DNA follows: TGTGCCAGCAGCTTAGAGAGGCGGGCTCGCACAGATACGCAGTATTTT. Protein: CASSLERRARTDTQYF.

CDR3 loop: CATSTGSGEKLFF. The CDR3 nucleotides are TGTGCCACCAGCACAGGGTCTGGTGAAAAACTGTTTTTT. The rearrangement uses TRBV15 and TRBJ1-4, with D possibly being TRBD1 (5 bases). Germline V gene sequence: CDR1 LNHNV, CDR2 YYDKDF (reference sequence). The V gene lost 4 bases and the J gene lost 7 bases, with 10 bases spanning the gap. This CDR3 is built from 13 residues. Based on the CDR3 plus reference TRBV15 and TRBJ1-4, the full variable domain is DAMVIQNPRYQVTQFGKPVTLSCSQTLNHNVMYWYQQKSSQAPKLLFHYYDKDFNNEADTPDNFQSRRPNTSFCFLDIRSPGLGDTAMYLCATSTGSGEKLFFGSGTQLSVL.

This clone was recorded once. For the CDR3, the DNA is TGTGCCAGCAGGGCAACAGGGGACCGAAGCACAGATACGCAGTATTTT. Amino acids: CASRATGDRSTDTQYF. V and J are TRBV5-8 and TRBJ2-3; 7 nucleotides line up with TRBD1. The junction had 9 bases not matched to a gene; V was cut back by 5 bases and J by 0 bases. Germline V gene sequence: CDR1 SGHTS, CDR2 YDEGEE. The length of the CDR3 is 16 residues.